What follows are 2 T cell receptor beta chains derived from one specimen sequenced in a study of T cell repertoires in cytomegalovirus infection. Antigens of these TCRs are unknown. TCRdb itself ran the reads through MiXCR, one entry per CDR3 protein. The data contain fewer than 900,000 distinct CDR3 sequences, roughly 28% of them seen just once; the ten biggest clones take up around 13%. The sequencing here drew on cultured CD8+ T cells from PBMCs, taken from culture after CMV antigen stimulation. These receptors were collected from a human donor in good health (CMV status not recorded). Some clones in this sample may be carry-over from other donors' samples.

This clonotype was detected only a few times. CDR3 amino acids: CASSLRGTVAGELFF. The CDR3 region has the DNA TGTGCCAGCAGCTTAAGAGGGACGGTGGCCGGGGAGCTGTTTTTT. The rearrangement joins TRBV11-2 to TRBJ2-2, with D perhaps assigned TRBD1 or TRBD2 (5 bases each). Trimming cost V 2 bases and J 6 bases, with 13 bases left between them. Germline V gene data show CDR1 as SGHAT and CDR2 as FQNNGV. CDR3 size: 15 residues. The whole variable domain, filled in from reference TRBV11-2 and TRBJ2-2, reads EAGVAQSPRYKIIEKRQSVAFWCNPISGHATLYWYQQILGQGPKLLIQFQNNGVVDDSQLPKDRFSAERLKGVDSTLKIQPAKLEDSAVYLCASSLRGTVAGELFFGEGSRLTVL.

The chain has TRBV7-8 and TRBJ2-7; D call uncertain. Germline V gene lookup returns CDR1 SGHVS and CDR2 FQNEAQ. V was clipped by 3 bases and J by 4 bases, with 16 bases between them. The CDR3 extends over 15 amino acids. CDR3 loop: CASSFRPGQSYEQYV. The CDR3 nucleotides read TGTGCCAGCAGCTTTAGACCTGGGCAATCTTACGAGCAGTACGTC.